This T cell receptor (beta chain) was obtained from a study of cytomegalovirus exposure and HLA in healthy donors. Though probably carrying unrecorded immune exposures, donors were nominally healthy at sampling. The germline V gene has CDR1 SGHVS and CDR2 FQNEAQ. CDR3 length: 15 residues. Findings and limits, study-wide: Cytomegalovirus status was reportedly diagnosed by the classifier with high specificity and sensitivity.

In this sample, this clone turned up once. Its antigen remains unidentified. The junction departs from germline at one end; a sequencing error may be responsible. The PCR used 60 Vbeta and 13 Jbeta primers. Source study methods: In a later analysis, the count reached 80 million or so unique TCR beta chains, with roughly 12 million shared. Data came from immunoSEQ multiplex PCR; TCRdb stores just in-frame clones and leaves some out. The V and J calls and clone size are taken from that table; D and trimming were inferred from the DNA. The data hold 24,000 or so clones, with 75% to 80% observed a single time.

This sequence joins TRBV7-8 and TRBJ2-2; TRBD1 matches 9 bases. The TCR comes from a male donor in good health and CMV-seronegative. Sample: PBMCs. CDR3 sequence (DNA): TGTGCCAGCAGCTTTGGGGACAGGGTGGCCGGGGGGCTGTTTTTT. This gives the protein CASSFGDRVAGGLFF.